This is a list of T cell receptor beta chains from one sample in a study of cytomegalovirus exposure and HLA in healthy donors. Only in-frame clones appear in the TCRdb table, and some are missing; sequencing was by immunoSEQ multiplex PCR. The data contain 90,000 to 130,000 clones, approximately 79% of them singletons. The sequenced sample consisted of PBMCs. The receptor set was obtained from a man aged 25-40 years in good health and CMV-seropositive. CDR3s include the opening cysteine and the closing phenylalanine or tryptophan. Fields, in order: clone size, D gene, V gene, J gene, CDR3 protein, CDR3 DNA. D genes are given only for firm matches. Size tells how often a clone was seen (once, few, many) or the class of an expanded clone, and some rows leave it out.

.	.	TRBV7-2	TRBJ2-7	CASSLSSYEQYF	TGTGCCAGCAGCTTATCGTCTTACGAGCAGTACTTC
.	TRBD1	TRBV6-8	TRBJ2-2	CASRHKTGPTGELFF	TGTGCCAGCAGGCACAAGACAGGGCCCACCGGGGAGCTGTTTTTT
.	.	TRBV7-6	TRBJ2-2	CASSVQQRHTGELFF	TGTGCCAGCAGCGTACAACAGAGACACACCGGGGAGCTGTTTTTT
few	.	TRBV5-6	TRBJ2-7	CASRTGPYEQYF	TGTGCCAGCAGAACAGGACCCTACGAGCAGTACTTC
.	TRBD1	TRBV19	TRBJ2-7	CASTGTGGVEQYF	TGTGCCAGTACCGGGACAGGGGGAGTCGAGCAGTACTTC
.	.	TRBV29-1	TRBJ2-3	CSVVPKPMMTDTQYF	TGCAGCGTTGTCCCGAAACCTATGATGACAGATACGCAGTATTTT
.	.	TRBV5-6	TRBJ1-1	CASSIGRAEAFF	TGTGCCAGCAGCATAGGGAGGGCTGAAGCTTTCTTT
.	.	TRBV2	TRBJ1-6	CASSEGLWAGPYNSPLHF	TGTGCCAGCAGTGAAGGGCTGTGGGCGGGGCCCTATAATTCACCCCTCCACTTT
few	.	TRBV13	TRBJ1-1	CASSLHRPATEAFF	TGTGCCAGCAGCTTACATCGTCCCGCGACTGAAGCTTTCTTT
few	.	TRBV12-5	TRBJ1-1	CASGWDQGTEAFF	TGTGCTAGTGGTTGGGATCAGGGGACTGAAGCTTTCTTT
.	TRBD1	TRBV7-6	TRBJ2-7	CASSLAGTGVKYEQYF	TGTGCCAGCAGCTTAGCGGGGACAGGGGTCAAATACGAGCAGTACTTC
.	TRBD1	TRBV7-9	TRBJ2-5	CASSQDRGFETQYF	TGTGCCAGCAGCCAGGACAGGGGATTCGAGACCCAGTACTTC
.	TRBD1	TRBV5-1	TRBJ2-2	CASSSDGTGNTGELFF	TGCGCCAGCAGCAGCGACGGGACAGGGAACACCGGGGAGCTGTTTTTT
once	.	TRBV18	TRBJ1-2	CASSPVVGRRVYGYTF	TGTGCCAGCTCACCAGTCGTAGGCAGGCGGGTCTATGGCTACACCTTC
.	.	TRBV13	TRBJ2-1	CASSLDPGASGNEQFF	TGTGCCAGCAGCTTAGATCCGGGGGCTAGCGGAAATGAGCAGTTCTTC
.	.	TRBV19	TRBJ1-1	CASSLRQPNTEAFF	TGTGCCAGTAGTCTCAGACAGCCGAACACTGAAGCTTTCTTT
.	.	TRBV23-1	TRBJ1-6	CASSRTGNSPLHF	TGCGCCAGCAGTCGCACAGGGAACTCACCCCTCCACTTT
.	.	TRBV27	TRBJ1-5	CASSSYGPGEAQHF	TGTGCCAGCAGTTCATACGGCCCAGGCGAAGCCCAGCATTTT
once	.	TRBV19	TRBJ1-2	CASSTARDFGYTF	TGTGCCAGTAGTACCGCCAGGGATTTCGGCTACACCTTC
.	.	TRBV18	TRBJ1-1	CASSSRGVDANTEAFF	TGTGCCAGCTCGTCCCGAGGCGTCGATGCGAACACTGAAGCTTTCTTT
once	TRBD2	TRBV19	TRBJ2-3	CASSIAGGQVGTQYF	TGTGCCAGTAGTATAGCGGGGGGGCAAGTAGGTACGCAGTATTTT
.	.	TRBV7-9	TRBJ2-2	CSSSLNRATGELFF	TGTTCCAGCAGCTTAAACAGGGCCACCGGGGAGCTGTTTTTT
medium-sized	.	TRBV5-8	TRBJ2-1	CASSLVLWLERGEQFF	TGTGCCAGCAGCTTGGTCCTGTGGCTAGAAAGGGGTGAGCAGTTCTTC
.	TRBD1	TRBV28	TRBJ1-6	CASSSPGQGTSPLHF	TGTGCCAGCAGCTCGCCGGGACAGGGAACGTCACCCCTCCACTTT
.	.	TRBV28	TRBJ1-6	CASSLRANSPLHF	TGTGCCAGCAGTTTGAGGGCAAATTCACCCCTCCACTTT
.	.	TRBV5-4	TRBJ2-2	CASSLTRGPVYHTGELFF	TGTGCCAGCAGCTTAACGCGGGGGCCCGTATATCACACCGGGGAGCTGTTTTTT
.	TRBD1	TRBV2	TRBJ2-7	CASSVDRGSSYEQYF	TGTGCCAGCAGTGTGGACAGGGGGTCCTCCTACGAGCAGTACTTC
.	.	TRBV13	TRBJ2-3	CASSIRAGRADTQYF	TGTGCCAGCAGCATCCGGGCCGGGCGGGCAGATACGCAGTATTTT
.	.	TRBV9	TRBJ1-3	CASSPTGGLGSSGNTIYF	TGTGCCAGCAGCCCGACGGGGGGGTTAGGGAGCTCTGGAAACACCATATATTTT
.	.	TRBV5-5	TRBJ2-6	CASSLDTGLAGANVLTF	TGTGCCAGCAGCTTGGATACGGGACTGGCCGGGGCCAACGTCCTGACTTTC
.	.	TRBV5-4	TRBJ2-3	CASRPGGTDTQYF	TGTGCCAGCAGGCCGGGGGGCACAGATACGCAGTATTTT
.	.	TRBV6-5	TRBJ1-2	CASSYSLQGVVNGYTF	TGTGCCAGCAGTTACTCCCTACAGGGAGTGGTGAATGGCTACACCTTC
few	.	TRBV30	TRBJ2-6	CAWSRGSGANVLTF	TGTGCCTGGAGTCGAGGATCAGGGGCCAACGTCCTGACTTTC
.	TRBD1	TRBV27	TRBJ1-6	CASSPWTGYNSPLHF	TGTGCCAGCAGTCCTTGGACAGGATATAATTCACCCCTCCACTTT
once	TRBD2	TRBV15	TRBJ2-6	CATSRDFAGENSGANVLTF	TGTGCCACCAGCAGAGATTTCGCGGGGGAGAACTCTGGGGCCAACGTCCTGACTTTC
once	TRBD1	TRBV19	TRBJ1-2	CASTDRAYGYTF	TGTGCCAGTACCGACAGGGCCTATGGCTACACCTTC
.	.	TRBV10-1	TRBJ2-1	CASSDGRASDNEQFF	TGCGCCAGCAGTGATGGGCGGGCCTCGGACAATGAGCAGTTCTTC
.	.	TRBV5-6	TRBJ2-7	CASSSWVSGNYEQYF	TGTGCCAGCAGCTCCTGGGTGTCAGGGAACTACGAGCAGTACTTC
few	.	TRBV5-8	TRBJ1-2	CASSFSDYGYTF	TGTGCCAGCAGCTTTTCGGACTATGGCTACACCTTC
.	TRBD1	TRBV2	TRBJ2-7	CASRETVAGGYEQYF	TGTGCCAGCAGGGAGACCGTGGCAGGGGGCTACGAGCAGTACTTC
.	TRBD2	TRBV5-1	TRBJ2-5	CASSLEGREETQYF	TGCGCCAGCAGCTTAGAGGGGAGGGAAGAGACCCAGTACTTC
.	.	TRBV4-3	TRBJ2-7	CASSQDEGRGEQYF	TGCGCCAGCAGCCAAGATGAGGGAAGAGGGGAGCAGTACTTC
.	TRBD1	TRBV15	TRBJ1-1	CATSRPRTGMTEAFF	TGTGCCACCAGCAGACCCAGGACAGGGATGACTGAAGCTTTCTTT
.	.	TRBV5-1	TRBJ1-3	CASSLPSDSDTIYF	TGCGCCAGCAGCTTGCCCTCCGACTCAGACACCATATATTTT
.	TRBD1	TRBV28	TRBJ2-5	CASRTGGAETQYF	TGTGCCAGCAGGACAGGGGGCGCAGAGACCCAGTACTTC
.	TRBD1	TRBV6-5	TRBJ1-2	CASSRGTGWGYTF	TGTGCCAGCAGTAGAGGGACAGGGTGGGGCTACACCTTC
.	.	TRBV7-3	TRBJ2-3	CASSLRGTRTSTDTQYF	TGTGCCAGCAGCTTGCGCGGGACGCGTACTAGCACAGATACGCAGTATTTT
.	.	TRBV7-3	TRBJ2-6	CASSPKQKTPGANVLTF	TGTGCCAGCAGTCCTAAACAGAAAACCCCTGGGGCCAACGTCCTGACTTTC
.	TRBD1	TRBV12-5	TRBJ2-7	CASTGGSREQYF	TGTGCCTCAACAGGGGGTAGCCGCGAGCAGTACTTC
.	TRBD1	TRBV6-5	TRBJ1-3	CASSYSWDRTRNTIYF	TGTGCCAGCAGTTACTCGTGGGACAGAACCAGAAACACCATATATTTT
.	TRBD2	TRBV7-2	TRBJ2-5	CASSLTSGGGQETQYF	TGTGCCAGCAGCCTGACTAGCGGGGGGGGGCAAGAGACCCAGTACTTC
.	TRBD1	TRBV2	TRBJ2-7	CASTPPRDRVRFESYEQYF	TGTGCCAGCACCCCGCCCCGGGACAGGGTTAGATTCGAGTCCTACGAGCAGTACTTC
many	.	TRBV5-6	TRBJ1-2	CASSSYRVRDGYTF	TGTGCCAGCAGCAGTTACAGGGTCAGGGATGGCTACACCTTC
.	TRBD1	TRBV30	TRBJ1-5	CAWSVSGGNQPQHF	TGTGCCTGGAGTGTGTCAGGGGGGAATCAGCCCCAGCATTTT